The entry below describes one T cell receptor (beta chain). The antigen remains unidentified. The CDR3 length is 16 residues. Germline values: CDR1 SGHRS, CDR2 YFSETQ. Trimming took 0 bases from V and 5 from J, leaving 18 bases between them. This sample stems from a study of post-analysis software for immune sequencing data. The study's findings and limits: Relative to controls, patients had 4 or 5 TRBV segments at higher frequency, with TRBV5-6, TRBV5-1 and TRBV20-1 among these. Analysis by F measure revealed that same-batch samples clustered strongly together.

Tagging with unique molecular identifiers was a feature of the TCR beta cDNA libraries. T cells numbering about 0.85 to 11 million yielded cDNA molecules that totaled some 500,000. TCRdb re-called the PCR reads through MiXCR, storing one row per CDR3 protein. The table shows roughly 400,000 distinct CDR3 sequences, with approximately 42% occurring only once. Sequenced: blood. This chain connects TRBV5-1 to TRBJ2-7; D tentatively reads TRBD1 or TRBD2 (5 bases each). The sequence was collected from a girl aged 2 to 9 with multiple sclerosis. The CDR3 coding sequence is TGCGCCAGCAGCTTGGCCGGGACCCTTCTCTACCACGAGCAGTACTTC. The encoded protein is CASSLAGTLLYHEQYF. Full variable domain (missing parts from reference TRBV5-1 and TRBJ2-7): KAGVTQTPRYLIKTRGQQVTLSCSPISGHRSVSWYQQTPGQGLQFLFEYFSETQRNKGNFPGRFSGRQFSNSRSEMNVSTLELGDSALYLCASSLAGTLLYHEQYFGPGTRLTVT.